The T cell receptor beta chain under discussion was sequenced for a study of blood T cell repertoires in COVID-19. This CDR3 has 13 residues. V lost 7 bases and J 4 bases, leaving 13 bases between the germline ends. Germline V gene lookup returns CDR1 MNHEY and CDR2 SVGAGI. Here immunoSEQ multiplex PCR was the method, and the copy in TCRdb shows in-frame clones only, minus some. The sample has about 130,000 clones, roughly 80% seen once. The genes are TRBV6-5 and TRBJ1-2; D uncertain. Specimen: peripheral blood. The clonotype was recovered from a woman aged 50 to 60 with acute or convalescent COVID-19. The CDR3: CASTIQARYGYTF. As DNA, the CDR3 is TGTGCCAGCACAATCCAGGCCCGCTATGGCTACACCTTC.